The TCR beta chain under discussion was sequenced for a study of blood T cell repertoires in COVID-19. Turning to the study itself: Samples of COVID-19 (acute and convalescent) were obtained from the United States, Italy and Spain. In each case, the material was cDNA or gDNA derived from T cells, B-cell-depleted T cells, or PBMCs.

In the original analysis: Cell counts per sample came from amplifying reference gene primers. Here immunoSEQ multiplex PCR was the method, and the copy in TCRdb shows in-frame clones only, minus some. Clone size and the V and J calls come from that table; the DNA yielded D and trimming. The table lists about 130,000 clones, over 75% of them singletons. The CDR3 sequence is 15 residues long. CDR1 is LNHDA, CDR2 SQIVND, per germline (reference sequence). J lost 4 bases, V lost 7 bases, and 8 bases had no gene match. The TCR comes from a woman aged 55-69 years with acute or convalescent COVID-19. The sample taken for sequencing was peripheral blood. The gene calls are TRBV19 and TRBJ1-2; 11 bases are shared with TRBD1. In DNA form, the CDR3 reads TGTGCCAGTACCCCGGACAGGGGGCCTTTCTATGGCTACACCTTC. Its translation: CASTPDRGPFYGYTF.